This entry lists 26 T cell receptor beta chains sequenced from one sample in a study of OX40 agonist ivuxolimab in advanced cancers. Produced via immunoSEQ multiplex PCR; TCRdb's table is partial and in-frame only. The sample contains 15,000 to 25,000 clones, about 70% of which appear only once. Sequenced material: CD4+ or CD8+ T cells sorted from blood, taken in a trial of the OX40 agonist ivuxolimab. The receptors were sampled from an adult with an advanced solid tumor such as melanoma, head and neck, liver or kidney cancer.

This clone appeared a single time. CDR3 residues: CASSLTGFAELFF. In DNA form, the CDR3 reads TGTGCCAGCAGCCTCACAGGTTTTGCTGAACTGTTTTTT. The chain combines TRBV7-6 with TRBJ1-4; possibly TRBD1 for D (5 bases). Germline V CDR1 and CDR2: SGHVS, FNYEAQ. The CDR3 has 13 residues. V was pared by 5 bases and J by 12 bases, with 16 bases between.

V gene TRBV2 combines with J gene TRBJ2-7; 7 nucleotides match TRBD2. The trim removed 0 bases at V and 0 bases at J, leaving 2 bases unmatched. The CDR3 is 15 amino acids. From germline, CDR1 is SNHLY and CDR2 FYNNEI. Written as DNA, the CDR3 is TGTGCCAGCAGTGAAGCAGCGGGAAGCTCCTACGAGCAGTACTTC. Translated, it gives CASSEAAGSSYEQYF.

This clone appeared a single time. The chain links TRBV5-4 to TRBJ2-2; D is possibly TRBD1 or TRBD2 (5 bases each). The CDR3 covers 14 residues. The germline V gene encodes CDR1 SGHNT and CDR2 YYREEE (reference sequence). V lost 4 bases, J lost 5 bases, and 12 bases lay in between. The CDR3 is CASSLVWGTGELFF. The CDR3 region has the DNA TGTGCCAGCAGCCTAGTTTGGGGGACCGGGGAGCTGTTTTTT.

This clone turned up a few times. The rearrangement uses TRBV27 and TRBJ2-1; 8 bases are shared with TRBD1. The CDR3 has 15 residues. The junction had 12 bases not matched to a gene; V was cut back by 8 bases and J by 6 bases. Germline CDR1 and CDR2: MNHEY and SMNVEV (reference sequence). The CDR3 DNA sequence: TGTGCCAGCTCTTCCGGGACAGGCTATACCAATGAGCAGTTCTTC. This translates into CASSSGTGYTNEQFF.

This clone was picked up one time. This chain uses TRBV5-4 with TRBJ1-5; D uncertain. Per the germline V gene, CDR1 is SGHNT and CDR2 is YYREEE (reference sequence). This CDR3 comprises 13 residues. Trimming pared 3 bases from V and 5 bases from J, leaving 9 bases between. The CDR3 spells CASSSLPDQPQHF. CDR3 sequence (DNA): TGTGCCAGCAGCTCCCTACCCGATCAGCCCCAGCATTTT. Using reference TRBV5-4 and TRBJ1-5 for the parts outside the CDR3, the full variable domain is ETGVTQSPTHLIKTRGQQVTLRCSSQSGHNTVSWYQQALGQGPQFIFQYYREEENGRGNFPPRFSGLQFPNYSSELNVNALELDDSALYLCASSSLPDQPQHFGDGTRLSIL.

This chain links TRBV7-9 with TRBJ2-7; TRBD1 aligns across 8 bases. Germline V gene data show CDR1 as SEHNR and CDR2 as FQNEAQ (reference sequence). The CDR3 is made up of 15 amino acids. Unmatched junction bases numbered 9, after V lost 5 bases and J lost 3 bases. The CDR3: CASSLAGGAFYEQYF. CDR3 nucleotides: TGTGCCAGCAGCCTTGCAGGGGGCGCGTTCTACGAGCAGTACTTC.

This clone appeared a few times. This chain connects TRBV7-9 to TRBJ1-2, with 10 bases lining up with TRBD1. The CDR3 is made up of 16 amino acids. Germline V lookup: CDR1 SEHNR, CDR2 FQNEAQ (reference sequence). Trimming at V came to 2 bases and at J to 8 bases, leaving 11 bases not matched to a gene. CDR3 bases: TGTGCCAGCAGCTTACAGACAGGGGGCATTCCTTCGGGCTACACCTTC. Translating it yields CASSLQTGGIPSGYTF.

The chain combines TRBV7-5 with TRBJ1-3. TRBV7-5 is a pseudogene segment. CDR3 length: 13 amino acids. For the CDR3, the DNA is TGTGCCAGCAGCCCGGGGACCGGGCACACCATATATTTT. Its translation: CASSPGTGHTIYF.

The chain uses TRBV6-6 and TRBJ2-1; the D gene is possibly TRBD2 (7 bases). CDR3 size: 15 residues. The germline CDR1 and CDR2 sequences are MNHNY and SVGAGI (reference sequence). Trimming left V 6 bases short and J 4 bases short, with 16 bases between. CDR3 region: CASSPFAGAYNEQFF. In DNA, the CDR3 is TGTGCCAGCAGCCCCTTCGCGGGGGCGTACAATGAGCAGTTCTTC.

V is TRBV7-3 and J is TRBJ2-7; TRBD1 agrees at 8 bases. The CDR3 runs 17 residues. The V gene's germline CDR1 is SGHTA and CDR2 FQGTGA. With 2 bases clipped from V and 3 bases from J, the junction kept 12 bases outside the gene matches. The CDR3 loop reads CASSLGGQAADNYEQYF. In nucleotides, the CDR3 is TGTGCCAGCAGCTTAGGGGGACAGGCCGCAGACAACTACGAGCAGTACTTC. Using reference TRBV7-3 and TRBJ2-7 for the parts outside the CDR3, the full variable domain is GAGVSQTPSNKVTEKGKYVELRCDPISGHTALYWYRQSLGQGPEFLIYFQGTGAADDSGLPNDRFFAVRPEGSVSTLKIQRTERGDSAVYLCASSLGGQAADNYEQYFGPGTRLTVT.

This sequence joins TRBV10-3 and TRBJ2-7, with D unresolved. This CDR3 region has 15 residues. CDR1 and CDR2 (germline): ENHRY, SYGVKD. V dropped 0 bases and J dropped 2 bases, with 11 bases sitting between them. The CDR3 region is CAISESLVVTYEQYF. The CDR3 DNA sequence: TGTGCCATCAGTGAGTCGCTCGTCGTTACCTACGAGCAGTACTTC.

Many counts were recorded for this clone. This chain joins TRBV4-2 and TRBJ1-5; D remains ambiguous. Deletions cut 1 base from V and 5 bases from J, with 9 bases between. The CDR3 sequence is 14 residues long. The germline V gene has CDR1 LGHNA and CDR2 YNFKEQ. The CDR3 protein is CASSQGQTHQPQHF. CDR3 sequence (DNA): TGTGCCAGCAGCCAAGGGCAGACCCATCAGCCCCAGCATTTT.

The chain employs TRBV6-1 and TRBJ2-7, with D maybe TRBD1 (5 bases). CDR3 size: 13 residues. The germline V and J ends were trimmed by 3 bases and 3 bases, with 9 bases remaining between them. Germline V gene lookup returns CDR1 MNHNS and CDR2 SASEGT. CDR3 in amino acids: CASSDRVGYEQYF. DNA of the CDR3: TGTGCCAGCAGTGACAGGGTAGGCTACGAGCAGTACTTC.

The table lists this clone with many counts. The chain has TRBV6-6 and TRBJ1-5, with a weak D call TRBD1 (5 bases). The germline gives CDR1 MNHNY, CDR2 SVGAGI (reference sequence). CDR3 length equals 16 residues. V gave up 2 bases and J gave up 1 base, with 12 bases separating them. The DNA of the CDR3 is TGTGCCAGCAGTTACGGGACCAGGTCGAGCAATCAGCCCCAGCATTTT. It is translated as CASSYGTRSSNQPQHF.

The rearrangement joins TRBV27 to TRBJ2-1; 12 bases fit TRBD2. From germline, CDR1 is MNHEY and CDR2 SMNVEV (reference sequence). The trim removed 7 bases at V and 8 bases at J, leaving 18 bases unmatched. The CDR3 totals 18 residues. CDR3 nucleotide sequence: TGTGCCAGCACCCCTAGCGGGAGGGCCCGTGGTTTAGGTGATGAGCAGTTCTTC. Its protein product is CASTPSGRARGLGDEQFF.

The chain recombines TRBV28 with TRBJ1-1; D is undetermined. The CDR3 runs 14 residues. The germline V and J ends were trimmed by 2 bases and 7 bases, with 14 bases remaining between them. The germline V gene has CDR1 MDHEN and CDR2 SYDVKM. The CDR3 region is CASSLETGTGEAFF. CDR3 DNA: TGTGCCAGCAGTTTAGAGACGGGAACTGGTGAAGCTTTCTTT.

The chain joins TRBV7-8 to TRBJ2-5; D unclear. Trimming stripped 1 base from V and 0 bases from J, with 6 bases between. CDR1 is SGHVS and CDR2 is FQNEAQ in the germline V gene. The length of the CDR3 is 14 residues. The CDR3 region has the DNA TGTGCCAGCAGCTTAGATTCAGACCAAGAGACCCAGTACTTC. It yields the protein CASSLDSDQETQYF.

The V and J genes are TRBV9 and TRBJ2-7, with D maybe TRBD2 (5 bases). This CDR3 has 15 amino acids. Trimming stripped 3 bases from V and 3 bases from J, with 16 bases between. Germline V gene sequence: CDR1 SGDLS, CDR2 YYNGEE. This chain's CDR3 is CASSENSGEFYEQYF. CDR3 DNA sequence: TGTGCCAGCAGCGAGAATTCCGGGGAATTCTACGAGCAGTACTTC.

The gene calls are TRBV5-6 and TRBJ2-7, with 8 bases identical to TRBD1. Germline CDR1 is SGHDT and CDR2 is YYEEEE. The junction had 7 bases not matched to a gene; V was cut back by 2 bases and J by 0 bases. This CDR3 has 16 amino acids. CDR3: CASSLRQGLGSYEQYF. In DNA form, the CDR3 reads TGTGCCAGCAGCTTACGACAGGGGTTGGGCTCCTACGAGCAGTACTTC.

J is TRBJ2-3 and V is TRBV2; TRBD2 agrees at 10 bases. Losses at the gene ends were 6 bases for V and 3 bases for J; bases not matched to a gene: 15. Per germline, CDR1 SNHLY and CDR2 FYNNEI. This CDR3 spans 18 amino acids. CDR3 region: CASSQIAGGAGETDTQYF. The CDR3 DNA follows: TGTGCCAGCAGCCAAATAGCGGGGGGAGCCGGGGAAACAGATACGCAGTATTTT.

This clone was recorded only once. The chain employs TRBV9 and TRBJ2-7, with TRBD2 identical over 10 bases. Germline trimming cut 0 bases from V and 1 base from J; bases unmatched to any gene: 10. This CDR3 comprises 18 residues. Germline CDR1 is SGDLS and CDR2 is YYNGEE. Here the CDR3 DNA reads TGTGCCAGCAGCGTAGTCCCTTGGCTAGCGGGGGTTTCCTACGAGCAGTACTTC. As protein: CASSVVPWLAGVSYEQYF.

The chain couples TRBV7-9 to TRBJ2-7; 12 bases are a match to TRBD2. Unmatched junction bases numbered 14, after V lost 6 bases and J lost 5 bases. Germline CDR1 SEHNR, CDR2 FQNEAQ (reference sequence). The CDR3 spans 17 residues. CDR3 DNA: TGTGCCAGCAGACGGACTAGCGGGGAAACTTATAGCGACGAGCAGTACTTC. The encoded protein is CASRRTSGETYSDEQYF.

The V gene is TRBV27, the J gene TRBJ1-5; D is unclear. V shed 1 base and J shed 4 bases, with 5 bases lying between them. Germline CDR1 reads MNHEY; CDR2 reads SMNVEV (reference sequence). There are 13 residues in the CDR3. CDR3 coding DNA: TGTGCCAGCAGTTTATTCATAAATCAGCCCCAGCATTTT. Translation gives CASSLFINQPQHF.

Here the CDR3 reads CATSIDGGEWNGYTF. The DNA for the CDR3 is TGTGCCACCAGCATCGACGGTGGGGAGTGGAATGGCTACACCTTC. The V and J genes are TRBV15 and TRBJ1-2, with unresolved D. Trimming cost V 4 bases and J 6 bases, with 18 bases left between them. This CDR3 has 15 amino acids. Looked up from germline, CDR1 is LNHNV and CDR2 is YYDKDF (reference sequence).

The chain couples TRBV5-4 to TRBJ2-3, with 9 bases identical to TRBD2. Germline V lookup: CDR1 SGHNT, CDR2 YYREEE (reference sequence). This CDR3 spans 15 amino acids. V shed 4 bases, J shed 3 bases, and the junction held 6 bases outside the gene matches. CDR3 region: CASSHGAGGTDTQYF. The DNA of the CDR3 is TGTGCCAGCAGCCACGGAGCGGGGGGTACAGATACGCAGTATTTT.

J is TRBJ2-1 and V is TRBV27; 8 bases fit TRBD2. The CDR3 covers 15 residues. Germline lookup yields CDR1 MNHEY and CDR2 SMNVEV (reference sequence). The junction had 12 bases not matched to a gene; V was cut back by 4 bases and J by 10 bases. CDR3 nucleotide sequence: TGTGCCAGCAGTTCAGCGGGAGTACTAATATCGGAGCAGTTCTTC. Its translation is CASSSAGVLISEQFF.